The 28 T cell receptor beta chains presented below share a single source sample, sequenced in a study of blood T cell repertoires in COVID-19. The data were produced by immunoSEQ multiplex PCR, yet TCRdb's version contains in-frame clones alone and is incomplete. Of about 200,000 clones listed, about 90% were seen once; the top ten hold over 7%. Sequenced input: PBMCs or T cells enriched from blood (not recorded which). These TCRs come from a woman younger than 35 who had recovered from COVID-19.

The chain joins TRBV15 to TRBJ1-4; no definite D call. CDR1 LNHNV and CDR2 YYDKDF come from the germline V gene (reference sequence). The CDR3 spans 14 residues. The ends were cut back, 3 bases at V and 8 bases at J, with 13 bases in the middle. This chain's CDR3 is CATSRAWPKEKLFF. The CDR3 DNA reads TGTGCCACCAGCAGGGCCTGGCCGAAGGAAAAACTGTTTTTT.

The chain joins TRBV2 to TRBJ1-5, with TRBD1 matching 9 bases. V dropped 2 bases and J dropped 7; count of bases not matched to a gene: 9. The germline gives CDR1 SNHLY, CDR2 FYNNEI. This CDR3 region has 16 residues. CDR3 sequence: CASSEQGQGVWQPQHF. The CDR3 DNA is TGTGCCAGCAGTGAACAGGGACAGGGTGTGTGGCAGCCCCAGCATTTT.

This chain joins TRBV29-1 and TRBJ1-3; possible D gene TRBD1, 5 bases. CDR3 length: 11 amino acids. Looked up from germline, CDR1 is SQVTM and CDR2 is ANQGSEA. Trimming removed 7 bases at V and 7 bases at J, with 11 bases between. CDR3 region: CSATDSNTIYF. The CDR3 DNA reads TGCAGCGCCACCGACAGTAACACCATATATTTT.

This sequence joins TRBV28 and TRBJ2-4, with D possibly being TRBD2 (5 bases). V lost 2 bases to trimming and J lost 8 bases, with 13 bases between them. In germline, CDR1 is MDHEN, CDR2 SYDVKM. The CDR3 has 14 amino acids. The CDR3 DNA reads as TGTGCCAGCAGTTTAGGGCGGGCTTGGGACATTCAGTACTTC. This codes for CASSLGRAWDIQYF.

This chain connects TRBV9 to TRBJ1-1; D is undetermined. Trimming stripped 0 bases from V and 2 bases from J, with 17 bases between. CDR3 size: 17 residues. Germline loops: CDR1 SGDLS, CDR2 YYNGEE. CDR3 sequence reads: CASSVGVREPGNTEAFF. The CDR3 DNA reads as TGTGCCAGCAGCGTAGGGGTTCGGGAACCGGGTAACACTGAAGCTTTCTTT.

The CDR3 reads CASSLTGQVLGAGNTIYF. CDR3 in DNA: TGCGCCAGCAGCTTGACGGGACAGGTACTAGGGGCTGGAAACACCATATATTTT. This chain links TRBV5-1 with TRBJ1-3; 8 positions agree with TRBD1. This CDR3 is built from 18 residues. Germline values: CDR1 SGHRS, CDR2 YFSETQ. Unmatched junction bases numbered 11, after V lost 1 base and J lost 2 bases.

This clone was found a few times. In DNA form, the CDR3 reads TGCAGAACATTAGTGGGACAGGGGATCCCCCACAATGGCTACACCTTC. Its protein product is CRTLVGQGIPHNGYTF. The V and J genes are TRBV29-1 and TRBJ1-2; 10 nucleotides match TRBD1. Looked up from germline, CDR1 is SQVTM and CDR2 is ANQGSEA. This CDR3 has 16 residues.

The rearrangement joins TRBV12-5 to TRBJ1-1; D possibly corresponds to TRBD1 (5 bases). Deletions cut 1 base from V and 3 bases from J, with 6 bases between. This CDR3 region has 13 residues. The germline CDR1 and CDR2 sequences are LGHNT and FRNRAP. This CDR3 is CASGLGGDTEAFF. CDR3 DNA: TGTGCTAGTGGTTTGGGGGGGGACACTGAAGCTTTCTTT.

This chain joins TRBV19 and TRBJ1-6; perhaps TRBD1 as D (6 bases). The germline CDR1 and CDR2 sequences are LNHDA and SQIVND (reference sequence). V was trimmed by 10 bases and J by 1 base, leaving 14 bases between them. The CDR3 has 15 amino acids. In nucleotides, the CDR3 is TGTGCCACCTCCCTAGGGGGATCCTATAATTCACCCCTCCACTTT. As protein: CATSLGGSYNSPLHF.

The CDR3 loop is CASSERTGPGELFF. CDR3 DNA: TGTGCCAGCAGCGAGAGGACTGGTCCCGGGGAGCTGTTTTTT. The rearrangement links TRBV9 to TRBJ2-2; D possibly corresponds to TRBD2 (5 bases). Trimming pared 3 bases from V and 6 bases from J, leaving 12 bases between. The CDR3 is made up of 14 amino acids. Germline values: CDR1 SGDLS, CDR2 YYNGEE.

The gene calls are TRBV29-1 and TRBJ1-4, with 10 nucleotides matching TRBD1. Trimming took 8 bases from V and 9 from J; bases not matched to a gene: 9. This CDR3 comprises 13 residues. Germline-derived CDR1 and CDR2 are SQVTM and ANQGSEA. Here the CDR3 DNA reads TGCAGCACCGCCCGGGACAGGGGTCAAAAACTGTTTTTT. Its translation is CSTARDRGQKLFF.

This rearrangement joins TRBV10-3 to TRBJ2-7; D might be TRBD1 (6 bases). The CDR3 sequence is 13 residues long. V was clipped by 6 bases and J by 0 bases, with 9 bases between them. The germline V gene has CDR1 ENHRY and CDR2 SYGVKD. The CDR3 loop reads CAISQQGSYEQYF. In nucleotides, the CDR3 is TGTGCCATCAGCCAACAGGGCTCCTACGAGCAGTACTTC.

This clone has more than one count but fewer than ten. The chain is built from TRBV2 and TRBJ2-5; D is perhaps TRBD2 (6 bases). There are 15 residues in the CDR3. In germline, CDR1 is SNHLY, CDR2 FYNNEI. The V gene lost 7 bases and the J gene lost 0 bases, with 15 bases spanning the gap. The CDR3 protein is CASKPVGGYQETQYF. Here the CDR3 DNA reads TGTGCCAGCAAACCAGTGGGGGGTTACCAAGAGACCCAGTACTTC.

Here the CDR3 reads CAISESWAGIATNEKLFF. The CDR3 bases are TGTGCCATCAGTGAGTCCTGGGCAGGGATAGCAACTAATGAAAAACTGTTTTTT. V usage is TRBV10-3 and J usage is TRBJ1-4; D possibly corresponds to TRBD1 (5 bases). Trimming removed 0 bases from V and 0 bases from J, with 14 bases in between. Per the germline V gene, CDR1 is ENHRY and CDR2 is SYGVKD. The length of the CDR3 is 18 residues.

The chain uses TRBV6-5 and TRBJ1-4; D may be TRBD1 (6 bases). CDR1 and CDR2 (germline): MNHEY, SVGAGI. Trimming cost V 7 bases and J 4 bases, with 16 bases left between them. CDR3 length: 15 residues. The CDR3 nucleotides are TGTGCCAGCACCGCCGCGGGGGGCGGTAATGAAAAACTGTTTTTT. It codes for CASTAAGGGNEKLFF.

The chain is built from TRBV29-1 and TRBJ1-1, with D tentatively TRBD1 (6 bases). The germline V and J ends were trimmed by 5 bases and 7 bases, with 20 bases remaining between them. Germline V lookup: CDR1 SQVTM, CDR2 ANQGSEA. CDR3 length: 14 residues. This CDR3 is CSVHLMLGAGEAFF. CDR3 DNA: TGCAGCGTTCACCTAATGTTGGGGGCTGGTGAAGCTTTCTTT.

The chain has TRBV21-1 and TRBJ1-5. TRBV21-1 is a recognized pseudogene. The CDR3 is made up of 15 amino acids. The CDR3, as DNA: TGTGCCAGCACCCTGGGAGGGAAGGTAAGTCAGCCCCAGCATTTT. Residues: CASTLGGKVSQPQHF.

The rearrangement links TRBV19 to TRBJ1-4, with D perhaps TRBD1 (6 bases). Trimming shortened V by 7 bases and J by 4 bases, and 16 bases separated the two germline ends. This CDR3 is 15 amino acids long. From germline, CDR1 is LNHDA and CDR2 SQIVND (reference sequence). CDR3 region: CASKQGGGHNEKLFF. As DNA, the CDR3 is TGTGCCAGTAAACAGGGAGGGGGACATAATGAAAAACTGTTTTTT. The full variable domain, with the rest looked up from reference TRBV19 and TRBJ1-4, is DGGITQSPKYLFRKEGQNVTLSCEQNLNHDAMYWYRQDPGQGLRLIYYSQIVNDFQKGDIAEGYSVSREKKESFPLTVTSAQKNPTAFYLCASKQGGGHNEKLFFGSGTQLSVL.

This rearrangement joins TRBV9 to TRBJ2-5; the D gene is possibly TRBD2 (6 bases). The CDR3 spans 14 residues. V lost 6 bases and J lost 1, with 13 bases in between. Per germline, CDR1 SGDLS and CDR2 YYNGEE. The CDR3 sequence is CASNPGGAQETQYF. For the CDR3, the DNA is TGTGCCAGCAATCCAGGCGGGGCCCAAGAGACCCAGTACTTC. The complete variable domain, with remaining parts taken from reference TRBV9 and TRBJ2-5, reads DSGVTQTPKHLITATGQRVTLRCSPRSGDLSVYWYQQSLDQGLQFLIQYYNGEERAKGNILERFSAQQFPDLHSELNLSSLELGDSALYFCASNPGGAQETQYFGPGTRLLVL.

The chain links TRBV5-4 to TRBJ1-3; tentative D call: TRBD1 (5 bases). The germline V gene has CDR1 SGHNT and CDR2 YYREEE (reference sequence). The V and J ends lost 0 bases and 8 bases respectively, with 9 bases between them. There are 13 residues in the CDR3. CDR3 loop: CASSLDRGDTIYF. The DNA for the CDR3 is TGTGCCAGCAGCTTGGATCGGGGGGACACCATATATTTT. The full variable domain, completed using reference TRBV5-4 and TRBJ1-3, is ETGVTQSPTHLIKTRGQQVTLRCSSQSGHNTVSWYQQALGQGPQFIFQYYREEENGRGNFPPRFSGLQFPNYSSELNVNALELDDSALYLCASSLDRGDTIYFGEGSWLTVV.

The chain couples TRBV30 to TRBJ1-6; D uncertain. The CDR3 length is 12 residues. Germline assignment: CDR1 GTSNPN and CDR2 SVGIG (reference sequence). Trimming left V 6 bases short and J 7 bases short, with 10 bases between. Here the CDR3 DNA reads TGTGCCTGTCAGATGCTCAATTCACCCCTCCACTTT. Its translation: CACQMLNSPLHF.

This clone has only one observation. The J gene is TRBJ1-2, the V gene TRBV5-1, with 7 bases fitting TRBD1. The V gene end was trimmed by 0 bases and the J gene end by 5 bases; junction bases not matched to a gene: 7. The CDR3 consists of 15 residues. Germline values: CDR1 SGHRS, CDR2 YFSETQ. The CDR3 protein is CASSLALQGQYGYTF. CDR3 sequence (DNA): TGCGCCAGCAGCTTGGCCCTGCAGGGACAGTATGGCTACACCTTC.

The V call is TRBV7-2, the J call TRBJ2-7, with D maybe TRBD2 (5 bases). V was pared by 2 bases and J by 1 base, with 9 bases between. This CDR3 region has 14 residues. Germline CDR1 reads SGHTA; CDR2 reads FQGNSA. The CDR3 reads CASSLYAGSYEQYF. The CDR3 nucleotides read TGTGCCAGCAGCTTATACGCGGGTTCCTACGAGCAGTACTTC.

This chain uses TRBV5-1 with TRBJ2-1; 8 nucleotides match TRBD1. Germline V gives CDR1 SGHRS, CDR2 YFSETQ. With 0 bases clipped from V and 8 bases from J, the junction kept 19 bases outside the gene matches. The CDR3 is 19 amino acids. In DNA, the CDR3 is TGCGCCAGCAGCTTGGATCAGGGGGCCAGAATTACCTACGGCTATGAGCAGTTCTTC. Amino acids: CASSLDQGARITYGYEQFF.

The genes are TRBV7-9 and TRBJ2-3, with a possible D match to TRBD2 (5 bases). The germline gives CDR1 SEHNR, CDR2 FQNEAQ (reference sequence). The CDR3 runs to 14 residues. V was shortened by 3 bases and J by 2 bases, with 9 bases between the two germline ends. The CDR3 is CASSFGLTTDTQYF. The DNA for the CDR3 is TGTGCCAGCAGCTTTGGACTTACCACAGATACGCAGTATTTT.

This clone has more than one count but fewer than ten. V is TRBV6-6 and J is TRBJ2-1; 10 positions agree with TRBD1. Germline values: CDR1 MNHNY, CDR2 SVGAGI (reference sequence). There are 17 residues in the CDR3. V lost 5 bases and J lost 4; bases outside the gene matches: 11. The CDR3 nucleotides read TGTGCCAGCAGTCTGGTTACGGGACAGGGGCTATACAATGAGCAGTTCTTC. As protein: CASSLVTGQGLYNEQFF.

The genes are TRBV4-2 and TRBJ1-2; D is ambiguous. Trimming took 0 bases from V and 3 from J, leaving 11 bases between them. Germline V gives CDR1 LGHNA, CDR2 YNFKEQ. The CDR3 spans 15 residues. The CDR3 spells CASSQESRWYYGYTF. CDR3 nucleotides: TGTGCCAGCAGCCAAGAATCTCGGTGGTACTATGGCTACACCTTC.

The V and J genes are TRBV28 and TRBJ1-2; perhaps TRBD1 as D (5 bases). Germline loops: CDR1 MDHEN, CDR2 SYDVKM. Trimming took 3 bases from V and 1 from J, leaving 6 bases between them. The CDR3 has 13 residues. CDR3 DNA sequence: TGTGCCAGCAGTTTGGGGGGTAACTATGGCTACACCTTC. Amino acids: CASSLGGNYGYTF.